Ten or more counts support the clone carrying this TCR beta chain. A TCRbeta library incorporating unique molecular identifiers was prepared. TCRdb independently ran MiXCR on the PCR reads; one entry per CDR3 protein. The table has a few hundred thousand distinct CDR3 sequences, under 14% seen once. Germline lookup yields CDR1 KGHSH and CDR2 LQKENI. CDR3 length equals 16 residues. The V end lost 0 bases, the J end lost 3 bases, and 12 bases lay between the germline ends. These data come from a study of T-cell reconstitution after alpha-beta-depleted transplantation in children. Source: peripheral blood, taken 180 days after TCRalphabeta/CD19-depleted stem cell transplant. J is TRBJ1-3 and V is TRBV18; D remains unclear. The clonotype originates from a male patient aged 2 to 10 who had a stem cell transplant for chronic granulomatous disease, so the T cells may come from the graft donor. Here the CDR3 DNA reads TGTGCCAGCTCACCACCGGTACCAGCTAATGGAAACACCATATATTTT. Encoded protein: CASSPPVPANGNTIYF.